These T cell receptor beta chains were read from a single sample in a study of T cell responses to AZD1222 COVID-19 vaccine. Generated by immunoSEQ multiplex PCR, the TCRdb table keeps only in-frame clones and is missing some. Of around 130,000 clones listed, approximately 85% are singletons. Sequences were derived from peripheral blood, sampled on day 0 of AZD1222 vaccination. The receptors were sampled from an adult in good health. The conserved cysteine and the conserved F or W are not part of the CDR3 here. Each record gives: J gene, V gene, D gene, CDR3 protein. D genes are given only for firm matches.

TRBJ1-2 | TRBV24-1 | NA | ATSGSMKRGNYGYT
TRBJ2-3 | TRBV5-4 | NA | ASSWEGPRDTQY
TRBJ2-3 | TRBV4-1 | TRBD1 | ASSRNPTGSGDTQY
TRBJ2-5 | TRBV5-1 | NA | ASSLAGFEQETQY
TRBJ1-1 | TRBV2 | TRBD1 | ASSVAIRQGNTEAF
TRBJ1-2 | TRBV21-1 | NA | ASSRRLWGNYGYT
TRBJ2-7 | TRBV7-6 | NA | ASSLEATGYHEQY
TRBJ1-1 | TRBV5-6 | NA | ASSLWQRDTEAF
TRBJ2-3 | TRBV11-3 | TRBD2 | ASSAAGTSGTDTQY
TRBJ2-3 | TRBV6-1 | NA | ASSWGDSTDTQY
TRBJ2-1 | TRBV6-5 | TRBD2 | ASTWTSGYNEQF
TRBJ1-6 | TRBV27 | NA | ASSFWGKSPLH
TRBJ1-4 | TRBV4-3 | NA | ASSQEVARAGKLF
TRBJ2-7 | TRBV7-2 | TRBD1 | ASSPRVRTGSEQY
TRBJ1-4 | TRBV5-1 | NA | ASSIQGETNEKLF
TRBJ1-5 | TRBV6-6 | TRBD1 | ASSRDRGFSGNQPQH
TRBJ2-1 | TRBV19 | TRBD2 | ASSIARTSGGANNEQF
TRBJ1-2 | TRBV29-1 | TRBD1 | SAETGGNYGYT
TRBJ1-1 | TRBV12-3/TRBV12-4 | NA | ASSTTENTEAF
TRBJ1-1 | TRBV7-8 | NA | ASSLLAGDTEAF
TRBJ2-7 | TRBV28 | TRBD2 | ASSEGLAGSYEQY
TRBJ2-7 | TRBV5-4 | NA | ASSLRTQSTGTGEQY
TRBJ2-1 | TRBV10-3 | TRBD2 | AILSPGLAGYEQF
TRBJ1-1 | TRBV28 | NA | ASSRNTEAF
TRBJ2-1 | TRBV7-2 | TRBD2 | ASSYSSGRARNEQF
TRBJ1-3 | TRBV19 | TRBD1 | ASKRQGGGNTIY
TRBJ2-1 | TRBV19 | NA | ASRALLGSANEQF